This TCR beta chain came from a study of shared clonotypes between healthy human individuals. Study outcomes and limitations: Across subsets, estimated richness was generally greater for naive than for memory populations.

Clones were sequenced by immunoSEQ multiplex PCR, and TCRdb holds only the in-frame ones, with some missing. The data show more than 2 million clones, around 95% seen once. Note on this clone: Its antigen remains unidentified.

V lost 0 bases and J lost 2; bases outside the gene matches: 4. The length of the CDR3 is 16 residues. In germline, CDR1 is MNHNY, CDR2 SVGAGI (reference sequence). The rearrangement uses TRBV6-6 and TRBJ2-7, with 10 bases matching TRBD1. Sequencing used naive CD4+ T cells sorted from blood. Subset of the sample: CD45RA+ positively selected. This receptor was taken from a man aged 18 to 29 in good health. The chain's CDR3 is CASSYSTGQGPYEQYF. The DNA of the CDR3 is TGTGCCAGCAGTTACTCGACGGGACAGGGGCCCTACGAGCAGTACTTC.